This entry is about one T cell receptor beta chain. Its specificity is unknown. Healthy individuals of Caucasian origin from Russia, aged about 6 to 90, served as donors. The sample belongs to a study of blood T cells in healthy people across ages. Losses at the gene ends were 0 bases for V and 3 bases for J; bases not matched to a gene: 3. In germline, CDR1 is DFQATT, CDR2 SNEGSKA (reference sequence). The CDR3 extends over 14 amino acids. A second PCR of roughly 7 to 11 cycles used a sample-barcoded 5' primer and a J-beta primer mix. MiXCR, run by TCRdb on the 5' RACE reads, gives a single entry per CDR3 protein. Of some 1.4 million distinct CDR3 sequences listed, 40% to 50% are singletons. Study-wide results and caveats: TCR beta diversity per million T cells fell roughly linearly with age. Researchers said unsorted PBMCs prevented a conclusive naive versus antigen-experienced comparison.

V usage is TRBV20-1 and J usage is TRBJ2-3, with 7 bases lining up with TRBD2. This TCR came from a woman between 18 and 29 years old in good health. Sequenced sample: blood. The chain's CDR3 is CSARDGRETDTQYF. Written as DNA, the CDR3 is TGCAGTGCTAGAGATGGGCGGGAGACAGATACGCAGTATTTT.